This entry lists 8 T cell receptor beta chains sequenced from one sample in a study of blood T cell repertoires in COVID-19 (dated by TCRdb to about 2020). Library method: the immunoSEQ multiplex PCR assay. TCRdb obtained this table from immuneACCESS and retained in-frame rearrangements with V and J assigned. These tables miss some clones; where compared with another copy, unresolved V genes account for less than half of the shortfall, and the remainder is unexplained. Present in this sample are roughly 70,000 clones, roughly 75% of which were seen just once. Of the sample, about 9.8% falls within the top ten clones. The sequencing sample was made of peripheral blood. The receptor set was obtained from a human donor in a cohort sampled during active COVID-19.

The chain is built from TRBV7-9 and TRBJ2-7; 7 nucleotides agree with TRBD1. Germline V lookup: CDR1 SEHNR, CDR2 FQNEAQ (reference sequence). V lost 1 base, J lost 5 bases, and 8 bases stayed unmatched. The CDR3 extends over 15 amino acids. CDR3 in DNA: TGTGCCAGCAGCTTAGATGTTAGACAGGGAAACGAGCAGTACTTC. As protein: CASSLDVRQGNEQYF.

The J gene is TRBJ2-1, the V gene TRBV12-2; the table's D call, TRBD2, has no DNA check behind it. TRBV12-2 constitutes a pseudogene. There are 20 residues in the CDR3. CDR3 in amino acids: CASRLPGTSGRSFSYNEQFF. In DNA form, the CDR3 reads TGTGCAAGTCGCTTACCTGGGACTAGCGGGAGGTCCTTCTCCTACAATGAGCAGTTCTTC.

V usage is TRBV4-2 and J usage is TRBJ1-2; D is perhaps TRBD1 (5 bases). V lost 2 bases and J 4 bases, leaving 14 bases between the germline ends. Looked up from germline, CDR1 is LGHNA and CDR2 is YNFKEQ. There are 15 residues in the CDR3. The CDR3 is CASSQYRARAYGYTF. As DNA, the CDR3 is TGTGCCAGCAGCCAATATCGGGCCAGGGCCTATGGCTACACCTTC.

The rearrangement joins TRBV28 to TRBJ1-1; 7 nucleotides agree with TRBD1. This CDR3 is built from 15 residues. The V gene's germline CDR1 is MDHEN and CDR2 SYDVKM. J gave up 0 bases and V 5 bases, and 6 bases lay outside the gene matches. The CDR3 is CASSTGTVMNTEAFF. In DNA, the CDR3 is TGTGCCAGCAGTACAGGGACAGTTATGAACACTGAAGCTTTCTTT.

This chain joins TRBV7-2 and TRBJ2-6, with D maybe TRBD1 (5 bases). Looked up from germline, CDR1 is SGHTA and CDR2 is FQGNSA. This CDR3 region has 15 residues. Between the trimmed V and J ends, which lost 4 bases and 1 base, there was a span of 8 bases. CDR3 amino acids: CASSSQVSGANVLTF. For the CDR3, the DNA is TGTGCCAGCAGCTCACAGGTTTCTGGGGCCAACGTCCTGACTTTC.

The chain employs TRBV19 and TRBJ1-5; D may be TRBD1 (5 bases). Trimming took off 4 bases at V and 4 bases at J, with 14 bases between the two ends. The CDR3 covers 15 residues. CDR1 LNHDA and CDR2 SQIVND come from the germline V gene (reference sequence). The CDR3: CASSTAQGPNQPQHF. The CDR3 DNA follows: TGTGCCAGTAGTACCGCCCAGGGCCCGAATCAGCCCCAGCATTTT.

This clone has only a few counts. J is TRBJ2-3 and V is TRBV6-5, with 7 nucleotides matching TRBD1. J gave up 4 bases and V 8 bases, and 3 bases lay outside the gene matches. In germline, CDR1 is MNHEY, CDR2 SVGAGI. This CDR3 is 12 amino acids long. Here the CDR3 DNA reads TGTGCCAGCGAGGGGGCCGCAGATACGCAGTATTTT. Encoded protein: CASEGAADTQYF.

The V call is TRBV2, the J call TRBJ2-7; D unresolved. The V gene lost 3 bases and the J gene lost 0 bases, with 9 bases spanning the gap. The CDR3 runs 14 residues. Germline V gene data show CDR1 as SNHLY and CDR2 as FYNNEI. This CDR3 is CASSEGMYSYEQYF. The CDR3 region has the DNA TGTGCCAGCAGTGAGGGCATGTACTCCTACGAGCAGTACTTC.